These 30 T cell receptor beta chains were all obtained from the same sample, sequenced in a study of CD8 T cells in ankylosing spondylitis. TCRdb re-called the 5' RACE reads with MiXCR, one entry per CDR3 protein. The data contain 250,000 to 350,000 distinct CDR3 sequences, about 19% of them singletons. Sequences were obtained from blood, either unsorted or a sorted T cell fraction (not recorded which). The receptors stem from a male donor with ankylosing spondylitis or in good health (not recorded which).

This clonotype was picked up many times. The J gene is TRBJ2-7, the V gene TRBV20-1; D gene unclear. Trimming removed 1 base at V and 3 bases at J, with 13 bases between. CDR1 DFQATT and CDR2 SNEGSKA come from the germline V gene (reference sequence). This CDR3 is 14 amino acids long. The CDR3 region has the DNA TGCAGTGCTAGAGGACGGATGGGGTACTACGAGCAGTACGTC. This sequence encodes CSARGRMGYYEQYV.

V and J are TRBV12-3 or TRBV12-4 and TRBJ2-7; D is uncertain. Deletions cut 5 bases from V and 3 bases from J, with 8 bases between. This CDR3 has 12 amino acids. CDR3: CASSPNNYEQYV. CDR3 nucleotides: TGTGCCAGCAGTCCCAACAACTACGAGCAGTACGTC.

This clonotype has a handful of counts. This chain uses TRBV5-1 with TRBJ2-7, with 9 bases fitting TRBD1. CDR3 length equals 15 residues. Germline assignment: CDR1 SGHRS and CDR2 YFSETQ. V trimming: 0 bases; J trimming: 4 bases; junction bases outside the gene matches: 5. In DNA form, the CDR3 reads TGCGCCAGCAGCTTGGATGGGACAGGGTTTTACGAGCAGTACGTC. It encodes CASSLDGTGFYEQYV.

This clonotype occurred a few times. The rearrangement links TRBV12-3 or TRBV12-4 to TRBJ1-1; D gene ambiguous. V was trimmed by 3 bases and J by 3 bases, leaving 8 bases between them. This CDR3 has 13 amino acids. The CDR3 reads CASSLSPDTEAFF. The CDR3 DNA sequence: TGTGCCAGCAGTTTGAGTCCGGACACTGAAGCTTTCTTT.

Concerning this clonotype: The junction does not match germline at one end; this may be a read error. The chain combines TRBV9 with TRBJ2-2; possible D gene TRBD1, 7 bases. The germline V gene has CDR1 SGDLS and CDR2 YYNGEE. CDR3 length equals 16 residues. CDR3 protein: CASSAVGAGGTGALFF. CDR3 bases: TGTGCCAGCAGCGCAGTTGGTGCAGGGGGGACCGGGGCGCTGTTTTTT.

The genes are TRBV20-1 and TRBJ2-7, with 7 bases aligning to TRBD2. This CDR3 contains 13 residues. The trim removed 6 bases at V and 7 bases at J, leaving 12 bases unmatched. Germline CDR1 DFQATT, CDR2 SNEGSKA (reference sequence). The CDR3 DNA sequence: TGCAGTGCCTACGGGCGGGGGACTGATGAGCAGTACGTC. It specifies CSAYGRGTDEQYV.

In its sample, this clonotype was seen a few times. The V call is TRBV2, the J call TRBJ1-4; D not certain. V was trimmed by 11 bases and J by 8 bases, leaving 18 bases between them. The germline V gene has CDR1 SNHLY and CDR2 FYNNEI. The CDR3 covers 13 residues. The CDR3 DNA reads as TGTGCCGGAAACCGGGCCAGCGGGGAAAAACTGTTTTTT. Amino acid sequence: CAGNRASGEKLFF.

This clonotype was found many times. The rearrangement joins TRBV6-1 to TRBJ2-7, with no clear D. The CDR3 runs 14 residues. Trimming left V 2 bases short and J 4 bases short, with 12 bases between. CDR1 MNHNS and CDR2 SASEGT come from the germline V gene. CDR3 residues: CASSESGQWYEQYV. The CDR3 coding sequence is TGTGCCAGCAGTGAATCCGGGCAATGGTACGAGCAGTACGTC.

This rearrangement joins TRBV7-2 to TRBJ2-1; 7 nucleotides match TRBD1. The CDR3 spans 15 residues. Unmatched junction bases numbered 20, after V lost 6 bases and J lost 15 bases. Germline V gene data show CDR1 as SGHTA and CDR2 as FQGNSA. Here the CDR3 reads CASRSTAGGRGQTFF. CDR3 nucleotides: TGTGCCAGCAGATCCACCGCAGGGGGACGCGGTCAGACGTTCTTC.

This clonotype came up a few times. This chain links TRBV24-1 with TRBJ2-1; 7 nucleotides align to TRBD1. V trimming: 9 bases; J trimming: 9 bases; junction bases outside the gene matches: 4. CDR3 length: 11 residues. Germline assignment: CDR1 KGHDR and CDR2 SFDVKD. This CDR3 is CATADRTEQFF. CDR3 nucleotides: TGTGCCACCGCGGACAGGACTGAGCAGTTCTTC.

This clonotype has just a few counts. The chain uses TRBV5-1 and TRBJ2-1; 14 bases match TRBD2. Germline CDR1 reads SGHRS; CDR2 reads YFSETQ. J lost 5 bases, V lost 2 bases, and 6 bases had no gene match. The CDR3 loop spans 17 amino acids. CDR3 sequence: CASSLGGLAGAHNEQFF. In nucleotides, the CDR3 is TGCGCCAGCAGCTTAGGGGGACTAGCGGGGGCCCACAATGAGCAGTTCTTC.

This clonotype was counted a few times. The J gene is TRBJ2-3, the V gene TRBV5-1; D perhaps matches TRBD2 (6 bases). Germline values: CDR1 SGHRS, CDR2 YFSETQ. There are 16 residues in the CDR3. V was pared by 4 bases and J by 3 bases, with 18 bases between. CDR3 protein: CASSPGVVTSTDTQYF. The CDR3 DNA follows: TGCGCCAGCAGCCCCGGGGTGGTGACTAGTACAGATACGCAGTATTTT.

This clonotype occurred once. The chain is built from TRBV12-3 or TRBV12-4 and TRBJ1-3; 7 bases match TRBD1. The CDR3 sequence is 14 residues long. Trimming took 8 bases from V and 8 from J; bases not matched to a gene: 12. DNA of the CDR3: TGTGCCAGCCTACTGAGGACAGGCCTGGACACCATATATTTT. This gives the protein CASLLRTGLDTIYF.

This clonotype was observed a few times. This rearrangement joins TRBV12-3 or TRBV12-4 to TRBJ1-5; 7 bases align to TRBD1. CDR3 length: 15 residues. After removal of 4 bases from V and 4 bases from J, the junction contained 7 bases not matched to a gene. CDR3 in DNA: TGTGCCAGCAGTTCAGGGGGGACAGTTAATCAGCCCCAGCATTTT. Translated: CASSSGGTVNQPQHF.

The sample holds a few counts of this clonotype. The J gene is TRBJ2-1, the V gene TRBV27; the D gene is possibly TRBD1 (6 bases). CDR3 length: 14 residues. V gave up 4 bases and J gave up 4 bases, with 11 bases separating them. Germline CDR1 reads MNHEY; CDR2 reads SMNVEV (reference sequence). The CDR3 DNA reads as TGTGCCAGCAGTTCATTGACAGGTTACAATGAGCAGTTCTTC. Its translation: CASSSLTGYNEQFF.

The sample holds one count of this clonotype. V gene TRBV28 combines with J gene TRBJ2-2; 9 bases map to TRBD1. J gave up 5 bases and V 6 bases, and 1 base lay outside the gene matches. This CDR3 has 13 residues. Looked up from germline, CDR1 is MDHEN and CDR2 is SYDVKM. The CDR3 loop reads CASRQGATGELFF. CDR3 sequence (DNA): TGTGCCAGCAGACAGGGGGCTACCGGGGAGCTGTTTTTT.

This clonotype was detected a few times. The chain employs TRBV11-2 and TRBJ2-1; perhaps TRBD2 as D (5 bases). V lost 3 bases and J 0 bases, leaving 9 bases between the germline ends. The CDR3 runs to 15 residues. Germline loops: CDR1 SGHAT, CDR2 FQNNGV. The CDR3 DNA reads as TGTGCCAGCAGCTTTGGACTCAGCTCCTACAATGAGCAGTTCTTC. This codes for CASSFGLSSYNEQFF.

This clonotype has just a few counts. The chain carries TRBV27 and TRBJ2-1; 10 positions match TRBD2. Trimming cost V 5 bases and J 3 bases; bases outside gene matches: 4. CDR1 and CDR2 from the germline V gene are MNHEY and SMNVEV (reference sequence). This CDR3 is 15 amino acids long. The CDR3 nucleotides read TGTGCCAGCAGTATGGGACTAGCGTACTACAATGAGCAGTTCTTC. As protein: CASSMGLAYYNEQFF.

This clonotype occurred many times. The rearrangement links TRBV10-3 to TRBJ1-1; D gene unclear. The germline V gene has CDR1 ENHRY and CDR2 SYGVKD. The CDR3 is 13 residues long. Trimming shortened V by 11 bases and J by 0 bases, and 13 bases separated the two germline ends. The CDR3 DNA sequence: TGTGCCGCACAGCCGTCGGTGAACACTGAAGCTTTCTTT. It codes for CAAQPSVNTEAFF.

V is TRBV9 and J is TRBJ1-3; perhaps TRBD1 as D (5 bases). V was cut by 3 bases and J by 12 bases, with 13 bases left in between. CDR1 is SGDLS and CDR2 is YYNGEE in the germline V gene. The CDR3 has 12 residues. CDR3 bases: TGTGCCAGCAGCGCCGACAGTGCTGGCATATATTTT. Translated: CASSADSAGIYF.

The chain is built from TRBV9 and TRBJ2-3; tentatively, D is TRBD2 (8 bases). Germline V lookup: CDR1 SGDLS, CDR2 YYNGEE. Trimming took 0 bases from V and 5 from J, leaving 16 bases between them. The CDR3 loop spans 16 amino acids. CDR3 coding DNA: TGTGCCAGCAGCGTAGAGTCGCGGGGGGACAGAGATACGCAGTATTTT. Encoded protein: CASSVESRGDRDTQYF. Full variable domain (missing parts from reference TRBV9 and TRBJ2-3): DSGVTQTPKHLITATGQRVTLRCSPRSGDLSVYWYQQSLDQGLQFLIQYYNGEERAKGNILERFSAQQFPDLHSELNLSSLELGDSALYFCASSVESRGDRDTQYFGPGTRLTVL.

This clonotype was picked up a small number of times. This chain uses TRBV24-1 with TRBJ2-3, with 9 bases matching TRBD1. J lost 4 bases, V lost 4 bases, and 8 bases had no gene match. Germline lookup yields CDR1 KGHDR and CDR2 SFDVKD. CDR3 length equals 16 residues. CDR3 in amino acids: CATSDTGTGSPDTQYF. In DNA form, the CDR3 reads TGTGCCACCAGTGACACGGGGACAGGGAGTCCAGATACGCAGTATTTT.

The genes are TRBV20-1 and TRBJ2-3; 9 nucleotides line up with TRBD2. CDR3 size: 14 residues. Trimming cost V 6 bases and J 3 bases; bases outside gene matches: 7. CDR1 is DFQATT and CDR2 is SNEGSKA in the germline V gene (reference sequence). This chain's CDR3 is CSALSGSGTDTQYF. CDR3 DNA sequence: TGCAGTGCCCTTAGCGGGAGCGGGACAGATACGCAGTATTTT.

This chain links TRBV7-9 with TRBJ2-3; 9 nucleotides line up with TRBD2. The CDR3 covers 17 residues. The germline V gene has CDR1 SEHNR and CDR2 FQNEAQ (reference sequence). V shed 1 base and J 0 bases; nucleotides not matched to a gene: 5. The CDR3 DNA reads TGTGCCAGCAGCTTAGGGGTGCTAGCGGGGAGCACAGATACGCAGTATTTT. Protein: CASSLGVLAGSTDTQYF.

The chain is built from TRBV9 and TRBJ1-5; no clear D. CDR1 SGDLS and CDR2 YYNGEE come from the germline V gene. The CDR3 is 15 residues long. Trimming left V 0 bases short and J 3 bases short, with 10 bases between. The CDR3 sequence is CASSVAGSYNQPQHF. The DNA for the CDR3 is TGTGCCAGCAGCGTAGCTGGGAGTTACAATCAGCCCCAGCATTTT. Supplemented by reference TRBV9 and TRBJ1-5, the full variable domain reads DSGVTQTPKHLITATGQRVTLRCSPRSGDLSVYWYQQSLDQGLQFLIQYYNGEERAKGNILERFSAQQFPDLHSELNLSSLELGDSALYFCASSVAGSYNQPQHFGDGTRLSIL.

The chain has TRBV12-3 or TRBV12-4 and TRBJ2-5; 7 nucleotides match TRBD2. Trimming removed 5 bases from V and 6 bases from J; junction bases left unmatched: 6. This CDR3 spans 13 amino acids. The CDR3 loop is CASSRVGGKTQYF. The DNA for the CDR3 is TGTGCCAGCAGTCGCGTGGGGGGGAAGACCCAGTACTTC.

The chain combines TRBV5-1 with TRBJ2-1; D not certain. V was clipped by 0 bases and J by 5 bases, with 12 bases between them. Germline CDR1 reads SGHRS; CDR2 reads YFSETQ. The CDR3 is made up of 15 amino acids. The CDR3 protein is CASSLVLSVDNEQFF. CDR3 nucleotide sequence: TGCGCCAGCAGCTTGGTTCTATCGGTAGACAATGAGCAGTTCTTC.

The chain uses TRBV6-5 and TRBJ1-3; tentatively, D is TRBD1 (6 bases). Germline V gene lookup returns CDR1 MNHEY and CDR2 SVGAGI. The V and J ends lost 1 base and 0 bases respectively, with 13 bases between them. This CDR3 has 17 amino acids. The CDR3 here is CASSYYVDRFSGNTIYF. CDR3 in DNA: TGTGCCAGCAGTTACTACGTGGACAGATTCTCTGGAAACACCATATATTTT.

In this sample, this clonotype turned up a few times. The chain uses TRBV6-5 and TRBJ2-1, with TRBD2 matching over 9 bases. CDR1 and CDR2 (germline): MNHEY, SVGAGI. With V trimmed by 0 bases and J by 8 bases, 5 bases remained unmatched. The CDR3 runs 15 residues. The CDR3 loop is CASSYSGTSRHEQFF. The CDR3, as DNA: TGTGCCAGCAGTTACTCAGGGACTAGCAGGCATGAGCAGTTCTTC.

This clonotype was observed many times. The rearrangement joins TRBV6-2 or TRBV6-3 to TRBJ2-7; 10 bases are shared with TRBD2. The CDR3 extends over 13 amino acids. J lost 6 bases, V lost 5 bases, and 4 bases had no gene match. Germline CDR1 reads MNHEY; CDR2 reads SVGEGT. The DNA of the CDR3 is TGTGCCAGCAGTCAGCGGGAGGGCCTCGAGCAGTACGTC. Amino acids: CASSQREGLEQYV.